Described below is a single TCR beta chain sequence and its context. The data stem from a study of blood T cell repertoires in COVID-19. In the study overall: Spain, Italy and the United States supplied samples that represented acute and convalescent COVID-19. Nucleic acid was either cDNA or gDNA, and it came from T cells, B-cell-depleted T cells, or PBMCs.

In the authors' methods: Amplification of reference gene primers was used by the study to estimate nucleated cell counts. This table comes from immunoSEQ multiplex PCR, and its TCRdb copy is limited to in-frame clones, with some not included. That table gives V, J and clone size, and the DNA gave D and trimming. The sample shows tens of thousands of clones, around 80% of them seen only once. Germline V lookup: CDR1 LGHNA, CDR2 YNFKEQ. The CDR3 covers 14 residues. Trimming pared 1 base from V and 1 base from J, leaving 4 bases between. Sequenced material: peripheral blood. The rearrangement links TRBV4-2 to TRBJ2-2, with D uncertain. The receptor comes from a human donor in a cohort sampled during active COVID-19. The CDR3 here is CASSQVGNTGELFF. DNA of the CDR3: TGTGCCAGCAGCCAAGTCGGGAACACCGGGGAGCTGTTTTTT.